The 30 T cell receptor beta chains in this list originate from one sample, sequenced in a study of blood T cells in healthy people across ages. The use of a sample-barcoded 5' primer and a J-beta primer mix characterized a second PCR of about 7 to 12 cycles. TCRdb reprocessed the 5' RACE reads with MiXCR, giving one entry per CDR3 protein. The table shows 1.5 million to 2 million distinct CDR3 sequences, with roughly 27% occurring only once. What was sequenced was blood. The receptors shown here come from a woman aged 25 to 39 in good health.

This chain links TRBV28 with TRBJ2-5; 9 positions agree with TRBD1. The J call is in doubt because the DNA end fits TRBJ2-7 better. The CDR3 runs 15 residues. Germline V gene data show CDR1 as MDHEN and CDR2 as SYDVKM. The CDR3 bases are TGTGCCAGCAGTTTATATGGGACAGGGAACCACGAGCAGTACTTC. Protein sequence: CASSLYGTGNHEQYF.

This clonotype was seen many times. J is TRBJ2-4 and V is TRBV5-4; 7 bases line up with TRBD2. V lost 6 bases to trimming and J lost 8 bases; unmatched junction nucleotides: 14. CDR1 and CDR2 (germline): SGHNT, YYREEE (reference sequence). There are 15 residues in the CDR3. CDR3 protein: CASTPRGVAADIQYF. The CDR3 DNA is TGTGCCAGCACCCCCCGGGGGGTAGCGGCGGACATTCAGTACTTC.

The rearrangement uses TRBV24-1 and TRBJ2-5; D call uncertain. CDR1 and CDR2 (germline): KGHDR, SFDVKD. CDR3 length equals 13 residues. The germline V and J ends were trimmed by 3 bases and 5 bases, with 9 bases remaining between them. The CDR3 coding sequence is TGTGCCACCAGTGATCTCAACACGGAGACCCAGTACTTC. This encodes CATSDLNTETQYF.

This clonotype was detected only a few times. The DNA for the CDR3 is TGTGCCAGCAGTTCAGAGGGACTAGCCGGTAATGAGCAGTTCTTC. Translated, it gives CASSSEGLAGNEQFF. This sequence joins TRBV12-3 or TRBV12-4 and TRBJ2-1, with 9 nucleotides matching TRBD2. This CDR3 comprises 15 residues. Unmatched junction bases numbered 8, after V lost 4 bases and J lost 7 bases.

V is TRBV5-1 and J is TRBJ2-3; possible D gene TRBD1, 6 bases. This CDR3 is built from 17 residues. Germline-derived CDR1 and CDR2 are SGHRS and YFSETQ. V lost 3 bases and J 7 bases, leaving 24 bases between the germline ends. The CDR3 is CASSSYSGGQLRNTQYF. The CDR3 DNA is TGCGCCAGCAGCTCCTACTCAGGAGGACAGCTGCGAAATACGCAGTATTTT. Together with reference TRBV5-1 and TRBJ2-3, the CDR3 gives the full variable domain: KAGVTQTPRYLIKTRGQQVTLSCSPISGHRSVSWYQQTPGQGLQFLFEYFSETQRNKGNFPGRFSGRQFSNSRSEMNVSTLELGDSALYLCASSSYSGGQLRNTQYFGPGTRLTVL.

This chain links TRBV7-9 with TRBJ1-4; D possibly corresponds to TRBD1 (5 bases). CDR3 length: 14 amino acids. The germline V gene has CDR1 SEHNR and CDR2 FQNEAQ (reference sequence). Trimming removed 5 bases at V and 8 bases at J, with 15 bases between. Here the CDR3 DNA reads TGTGCCAGCAGCCCAGAGGGACTTGAAGAAAAACTGTTTTTT. Protein: CASSPEGLEEKLFF. Variable domain in full (rest from reference TRBV7-9 and TRBJ1-4): DTGVSQNPRHKITKRGQNVTFRCDPISEHNRLYWYRQTLGQGPEFLTYFQNEAQLEKSRLLSDRFSAERPKGSFSTLEIQRTEQGDSAMYLCASSPEGLEEKLFFGSGTQLSVL.

This clonotype was seen ten or more times. An end of the junction does not agree with germline; a read error may underlie this. J is TRBJ2-6 and V is TRBV5-1; D uncertain. This CDR3 has 14 residues. Germline values: CDR1 SGHRS, CDR2 YFSETQ. The CDR3 loop is CASSGDSGANVLTF. The DNA for the CDR3 is TGTGCCAGCAGTGGCGACTCTGGGGCCAACGTCCTGACTTTC.

This clonotype is a singleton in its sample. This sequence may be a read error, since a much larger clone differs from it by one base. The chain is built from TRBV12-3 or TRBV12-4 and TRBJ2-1; TRBD2 is a possible D gene (5 bases). Gene TRBJ2-7 matches the end of the DNA better, so the J call may be wrong. CDR3 length: 14 residues. CDR3 DNA: TGTGCCAGCAGTTTATTTGACTACTACAATGAGCAGTACTTC. Its translation: CASSLFDYYNEQYF.

On this clonotype: The junction departs from germline at one end; a sequencing error may be responsible. The CDR3 loop reads CASSRTGNQEAQYF. The DNA for the CDR3 is TGTGCCAGTAGCCGGACAGGGAATCAAGAGGCCCAGTACTTC. The chain couples TRBV19 to TRBJ2-5, with 8 bases that match TRBD1. The CDR3 length is 14 residues. Per germline, CDR1 LNHDA and CDR2 SQIVND (reference sequence).

A remark on this clonotype: Being one base from a much bigger clone, this may be a read error. This sequence joins TRBV29-1 and TRBJ2-1, with D tentatively TRBD1 or TRBD2 (5 bases each). Germline assignment: CDR1 SQVTM and CDR2 ANQGSEA. CDR3 length: 15 amino acids. V lost 3 bases and J 3 bases, leaving 15 bases between the germline ends. The CDR3 DNA reads TGCAGCGTTGAGGGACCAGCGGATTACTACAATGAGCAGTTCTTC. Its protein product is CSVEGPADYYNEQFF.

This clonotype was seen a few times. The chain links TRBV29-1 to TRBJ1-6, with TRBD1 matching over 11 bases. V shed 6 bases, J shed 14 bases, and the junction held 15 bases outside the gene matches. Germline CDR1 SQVTM, CDR2 ANQGSEA. CDR3 length: 15 residues. The DNA for the CDR3 is TGCAGCGTACGCCTTGGGACAGGGGGTCGGGGAGCCCTCCACTTT. As protein: CSVRLGTGGRGALHF.

As regards this clonotype: Sequence at one end of the junction differs from germline and may be a read error. The chain has TRBV24-1 and TRBJ1-3, with TRBD1 matching 8 bases. CDR1 KGHDR and CDR2 SFDVKD come from the germline V gene. There are 18 residues in the CDR3. This CDR3 reads CAASDSPGTGNSGNTIYF. The CDR3 bases are TGTGCCGCCAGTGATTCCCCCGGGACAGGTAACTCTGGAAACACCATATATTTT.

J is TRBJ1-4 and V is TRBV28; D unclear. Trimming took off 6 bases at V and 8 bases at J, with 7 bases between the two ends. The CDR3 runs 11 residues. Germline CDR1 is MDHEN and CDR2 is SYDVKM. CDR3 amino acids: CASRTTEKLFF. For the CDR3, the DNA is TGTGCCAGCAGGACCACCGAAAAACTGTTTTTT.

V and J are TRBV4-3 and TRBJ2-1, with D perhaps TRBD1 (5 bases). The germline V gene encodes CDR1 LGHNA and CDR2 YSLEER. The V end was cut by 1 base, the J end by 1 base, with 14 bases between. The CDR3 loop spans 17 amino acids. CDR3 DNA sequence: TGCGCCAGCAGCCAAGGAGGCGGCAGGGATTCCTACAATGAGCAGTTCTTC. Residues: CASSQGGGRDSYNEQFF.

This clonotype was detected a few times. An end of the junction does not agree with germline; a read error may underlie this. This chain links TRBV7-8 with TRBJ2-3, with unresolved D. The CDR3 has 12 residues. In germline, CDR1 is SGHVS, CDR2 FQNEAQ. Written as DNA, the CDR3 is TGTGCCGGCAGCCTGGCCTCGAAGACGCAGTATTTT. Amino acids: CAGSLASKTQYF.

This clonotype was seen a handful of times. The chain carries TRBV12-3 or TRBV12-4 and TRBJ1-5; unclear D gene. The CDR3 is 13 residues long. Trimming took off 5 bases at V and 3 bases at J, with 8 bases between the two ends. CDR3 in amino acids: CASSTQNNQPQHF. CDR3 nucleotide sequence: TGTGCCAGCAGTACCCAGAACAATCAGCCCCAGCATTTT.

This clonotype was counted only a few times. This chain connects TRBV9 to TRBJ2-5, with D possibly matching TRBD1 (6 bases). Germline V gene lookup returns CDR1 SGDLS and CDR2 YYNGEE. With 0 bases removed from V and 5 bases from J, the gap between germline ends came to 11 bases. CDR3 length equals 14 residues. The CDR3 DNA reads TGTGCCAGCAGCGTAGCTTGGGGGCGGGAGACCCAGTACTTC. As protein: CASSVAWGRETQYF.

The chain has TRBV11-2 and TRBJ1-6; 7 nucleotides agree with TRBD1. The CDR3 length is 15 residues. After removal of 5 bases from V and 5 bases from J, the junction contained 6 bases not matched to a gene. Germline values: CDR1 SGHAT, CDR2 FQNNGV. CDR3 amino acids: CASSQHRGDNSPLHF. DNA of the CDR3: TGTGCCAGCAGCCAGCACAGGGGAGATAATTCACCCCTCCACTTT.

The V gene is TRBV23-1, the J gene TRBJ1-5, with a weak D call TRBD1 (5 bases). TRBV23-1 belongs to the ORF category, with a function that is uncertain. Trimming pared 2 bases from V and 3 bases from J, leaving 20 bases between. The CDR3 has 18 amino acids. The CDR3 bases are TGCGCCAGCAGTCAACCCCCGGCGGGTGGGGGTGACAATCAGCCCCAGCATTTT. Amino acids: CASSQPPAGGGDNQPQHF.

This chain links TRBV20-1 with TRBJ1-2, with D tentatively TRBD1 (6 bases). Germline V gene sequence: CDR1 DFQATT, CDR2 SNEGSKA (reference sequence). Trimming shortened V by 1 base and J by 8 bases, and 23 bases separated the two germline ends. The CDR3 contains 16 residues. This CDR3 is CSARGQEFRGRGGYTF. The CDR3 nucleotides read TGCAGTGCTAGAGGACAGGAATTTCGGGGGAGAGGCGGCTACACCTTC.

This chain links TRBV20-1 with TRBJ2-1; 8 nucleotides align to TRBD2. The CDR3 runs 13 residues. CDR1 DFQATT and CDR2 SNEGSKA come from the germline V gene (reference sequence). The CDR3 DNA is TGCAGGGTAGATGCGGGGGGAAGGGATGAGCAGTTCTTC. It is translated as CRVDAGGRDEQFF.

The V gene is TRBV5-1, the J gene TRBJ2-3, with D possibly being TRBD1 (5 bases). CDR1 SGHRS and CDR2 YFSETQ come from the germline V gene. The V end lost 4 bases, the J end lost 5 bases, and 14 bases lay between the germline ends. The CDR3 totals 14 residues. CDR3 region: CASSATQGGDTQYF. CDR3 DNA: TGCGCCAGCAGCGCGACGCAGGGTGGAGATACGCAGTATTTT.

This clonotype has a handful of counts. The gene calls are TRBV6-5 and TRBJ2-1; D possibly corresponds to TRBD2 (5 bases). Between the trimmed V and J ends, which lost 2 bases and 6 bases, there was a span of 8 bases. In germline, CDR1 is MNHEY, CDR2 SVGAGI. The CDR3 has 13 residues. CDR3 sequence reads: CASSYASLNEQFF. The CDR3 nucleotides read TGTGCCAGCAGTTACGCTAGCCTCAATGAGCAGTTCTTC.

The gene calls are TRBV7-3 and TRBJ2-6, with 10 bases lining up with TRBD1. CDR1 is SGHTA and CDR2 is FQGTGA in the germline V gene. CDR3 length: 18 residues. V lost 5 bases, J lost 2 bases, and 9 bases stayed unmatched. The CDR3 DNA sequence: TGTGCCAGCAGCCCGGGACAGGGGAGCCGCCCTGGGGCCAACGTCCTGACTTTC. Translating gives CASSPGQGSRPGANVLTF.

This clonotype was counted at least ten times. The chain recombines TRBV5-1 with TRBJ2-7; TRBD1 aligns across 7 bases. This CDR3 region has 14 residues. The trim removed 3 bases at V and 5 bases at J, leaving 8 bases unmatched. Germline V gene lookup returns CDR1 SGHRS and CDR2 YFSETQ. The CDR3 loop is CASSSGQLEDEQYF. CDR3 nucleotide sequence: TGCGCCAGCAGCTCGGGACAGCTAGAGGACGAGCAGTACTTC. The full variable domain, completed using reference TRBV5-1 and TRBJ2-7, is KAGVTQTPRYLIKTRGQQVTLSCSPISGHRSVSWYQQTPGQGLQFLFEYFSETQRNKGNFPGRFSGRQFSNSRSEMNVSTLELGDSALYLCASSSGQLEDEQYFGPGTRLTVT.

V gene TRBV12-3 or TRBV12-4 combines with J gene TRBJ2-7; TRBD1 matches 7 bases. V gave up 3 bases and J gave up 2 bases; unmatched junction bases: 7. The CDR3 length is 15 residues. CDR3 residues: CASSFVTGATYEQYF. The CDR3 DNA reads as TGTGCCAGCAGTTTCGTAACAGGGGCAACCTACGAGCAGTACTTC.

The rearrangement links TRBV7-2 to TRBJ2-3; D is tentatively TRBD1 or TRBD2 (5 bases each). Looked up from germline, CDR1 is SGHTA and CDR2 is FQGNSA. V shed 4 bases and J shed 0 bases, with 11 bases lying between them. The CDR3 is 15 amino acids. The CDR3 here is CASSYWDGSTDTQYF. The CDR3 DNA reads as TGTGCCAGCAGCTACTGGGACGGCAGCACAGATACGCAGTATTTT.

The chain carries TRBV6-5 and TRBJ2-5; TRBD1 might be the D (6 bases). This CDR3 is 14 amino acids long. Germline CDR1 and CDR2: MNHEY and SVGAGI. The ends were cut back, 4 bases at V and 4 bases at J, with 13 bases in the middle. The CDR3 spells CASSSGQRRETQYF. For the CDR3, the DNA is TGTGCCAGCAGTTCTGGACAGCGGAGAGAGACCCAGTACTTC.

This chain links TRBV20-1 with TRBJ2-3; 7 bases match TRBD1. The V segment lost 5 bases and the J segment 4 bases; nucleotides outside the gene matches: 0. The CDR3 runs to 11 residues. Germline values: CDR1 DFQATT, CDR2 SNEGSKA (reference sequence). Here the CDR3 DNA reads TGCAGTGCTGACAGGGCAGATACGCAGTATTTT. This encodes CSADRADTQYF.

The chain is built from TRBV5-1 and TRBJ1-1, with 8 nucleotides matching TRBD1. The germline gives CDR1 SGHRS, CDR2 YFSETQ. The ends lost 2 bases at V and 6 bases at J; junction bases unmatched: 6. This CDR3 spans 14 amino acids. CDR3 protein: CASSLQGEDSEAFF. Written as DNA, the CDR3 is TGCGCCAGCAGCTTACAGGGGGAGGACTCTGAAGCTTTCTTT.